Shown below are 21 T cell receptor beta chains from a single sample sequenced in a study of T-cell reconstitution after alpha-beta-depleted transplantation in children. As it was prepared, the TCRbeta library received unique molecular identifiers. TCRdb reprocessed the PCR reads via MiXCR and lists one record per CDR3 protein. The sample carries about 340,000 distinct CDR3 sequences, about 9.3% recorded once. Sequenced material: PBMCs from the stem cell graft donor, taken from the stem cell graft. Every receptor here comes from a human donor who donated a stem cell graft to a child with acute lymphoblastic leukemia.

This clonotype was observed a few times. V gene TRBV5-6 combines with J gene TRBJ1-1; D is unclear. This CDR3 comprises 13 residues. Germline CDR1 SGHDT, CDR2 YYEEEE. V lost 2 bases and J 5 bases, leaving 10 bases between the germline ends. The CDR3 spells CASSFLSFTEAFF. CDR3 in DNA: TGTGCCAGCAGCTTTCTCAGTTTTACTGAAGCTTTCTTT.

This clonotype was observed a few times. This CDR3 reads CASSYSGKSYNEQFF. The CDR3 region has the DNA TGTGCCAGCAGCTATAGCGGGAAGTCTTACAATGAGCAGTTCTTC. The chain combines TRBV6-2 or TRBV6-3 with TRBJ2-1; 8 nucleotides match TRBD2. V gave up 6 bases and J gave up 4 bases; unmatched junction bases: 8. The CDR3 extends over 15 amino acids. Germline V lookup: CDR1 MNHEY, CDR2 SVGEGT.

This clonotype was seen ten or more times. This chain connects TRBV20-1 to TRBJ1-2; possible D gene TRBD1, 5 bases. The CDR3 is 12 residues long. Trimming took 1 base from V and 4 from J, leaving 7 bases between them. Germline CDR1 reads DFQATT; CDR2 reads SNEGSKA (reference sequence). In nucleotides, the CDR3 is TGCAGTGCTAGAGGGGGGAGCTATGGCTACACCTTC. Translating it yields CSARGGSYGYTF.

The chain uses TRBV4-2 and TRBJ2-7, with TRBD2 identical over 9 bases. The V segment lost 6 bases and the J segment 0 bases; nucleotides outside the gene matches: 3. The CDR3 sequence is 14 residues long. Germline V CDR1 and CDR2: LGHNA, YNFKEQ. The CDR3 region has the DNA TGTGCCAGCAGGAGAGCGGGAGGCTCCTACGAGCAGTACTTC. It specifies CASRRAGGSYEQYF.

The sample holds many counts of this clonotype. V is TRBV24-1 and J is TRBJ2-2, with D possibly matching TRBD2 (7 bases). Germline V gene data show CDR1 as KGHDR and CDR2 as SFDVKD. The V end was cut by 5 bases, the J end by 5 bases, with 11 bases between. The CDR3 runs 14 residues. The CDR3 DNA follows: TGTGCCACCAGTGTCGGGGGGCGGACCGGGGAGCTGTTTTTT. Its protein product is CATSVGGRTGELFF.

The rearrangement uses TRBV7-8 and TRBJ2-1; 7 bases are a match to TRBD2. Germline assignment: CDR1 SGHVS and CDR2 FQNEAQ. The J segment lost 5 bases and the V segment lost 5 bases, leaving 3 bases of the junction unmatched. The CDR3 runs to 13 residues. The CDR3: CASSTSDNNEQFF. In DNA, the CDR3 is TGTGCCAGCAGCACTAGCGATAACAATGAGCAGTTCTTC.

The rearrangement uses TRBV13 and TRBJ1-6; TRBD1 might be the D (6 bases). CDR1 is PRHDT, CDR2 FYEKMQ, per germline (reference sequence). The CDR3 has 16 amino acids. The V end was cut by 5 bases, the J end by 9 bases, with 20 bases between. Here the CDR3 reads CASSHGTGGPSSPLHF. In nucleotides, the CDR3 is TGTGCCAGCAGCCACGGTACCGGGGGGCCTAGTTCACCCCTCCACTTT.

The chain links TRBV5-1 to TRBJ2-1; TRBD2 agrees at 14 bases. The trim removed 4 bases at V and 3 bases at J, leaving 6 bases unmatched. CDR1 SGHRS and CDR2 YFSETQ come from the germline V gene. CDR3 length: 17 amino acids. DNA of the CDR3: TGCGCCAGCAGCAAGGGGACTAGCGGGGGAGTCTACAATGAGCAGTTCTTC. Its protein is CASSKGTSGGVYNEQFF. The full variable domain, rest sourced from reference TRBV5-1 and TRBJ2-1, is KAGVTQTPRYLIKTRGQQVTLSCSPISGHRSVSWYQQTPGQGLQFLFEYFSETQRNKGNFPGRFSGRQFSNSRSEMNVSTLELGDSALYLCASSKGTSGGVYNEQFFGPGTRLTVL.

This clonotype was picked up many times. The genes are TRBV12-3 or TRBV12-4 and TRBJ2-1; 7 bases match TRBD2. V was clipped by 5 bases and J by 4 bases; unmatched bases: 8. The CDR3 length is 15 residues. The CDR3 reads CASSATSPGYNEQFF. CDR3 bases: TGTGCCAGCAGTGCGACTAGCCCCGGTTACAATGAGCAGTTCTTC.

The chain is built from TRBV28 and TRBJ2-7; D tentatively reads TRBD1 or TRBD2 (6 bases each). In germline, CDR1 is MDHEN, CDR2 SYDVKM. The CDR3 covers 15 residues. V was trimmed by 6 bases and J by 1 base, leaving 16 bases between them. CDR3 sequence (DNA): TGTGCCAGCAGCCAACCAGGGGCGGGGTCCTACGAGCAGTACTTC. Translating gives CASSQPGAGSYEQYF.

This chain links TRBV27 with TRBJ2-3; 10 nucleotides align to TRBD1. The germline V gene encodes CDR1 MNHEY and CDR2 SMNVEV (reference sequence). The CDR3 length is 17 residues. Trimming at V came to 4 bases and at J to 2 bases, leaving 9 bases not matched to a gene. Written as DNA, the CDR3 is TGTGCCAGCAGTTATCGGACAGGGGGGTCCCCCACAGATACGCAGTATTTT. This codes for CASSYRTGGSPTDTQYF.

The V gene is TRBV27, the J gene TRBJ2-5, with D possibly TRBD2 on 6 matching bases. CDR1 is MNHEY and CDR2 is SMNVEV in the germline V gene (reference sequence). V shed 5 bases and J shed 2 bases, with 18 bases lying between them. This CDR3 region has 16 residues. The CDR3 loop is CASSKRGTAVQETQYF. The DNA for the CDR3 is TGTGCCAGCAGTAAACGCGGGACCGCCGTACAAGAGACCCAGTACTTC.

The chain employs TRBV5-1 and TRBJ2-7; 11 bases map to TRBD1. CDR3 length equals 15 residues. Trimming cost V 7 bases and J 5 bases; bases outside gene matches: 11. CDR1 is SGHRS and CDR2 is YFSETQ in the germline V gene. As DNA, the CDR3 is TGCGCCAGCCCCCAGGCGGGACAGGGGGGGAACGAGCAGTACTTC. This gives the protein CASPQAGQGGNEQYF.

Ten or more counts support this clonotype. The CDR3 spells CSAPTTGNEQFF. CDR3 DNA: TGCAGTGCTCCTACGACAGGGAATGAGCAGTTCTTC. The chain combines TRBV20-1 with TRBJ2-1; 7 positions agree with TRBD1. Germline CDR1 DFQATT, CDR2 SNEGSKA (reference sequence). The CDR3 contains 12 residues. Trimming took 5 bases from V and 7 from J; bases not matched to a gene: 5.

This chain uses TRBV28 with TRBJ2-7; TRBD2 is a possible D gene (5 bases). The germline V gene has CDR1 MDHEN and CDR2 SYDVKM. Trimming shortened V by 5 bases and J by 3 bases, and 11 bases separated the two germline ends. The CDR3 is 13 residues long. The CDR3 sequence: CASSPGLFYEQYF. CDR3 nucleotides: TGTGCCAGCAGTCCCGGACTTTTCTACGAGCAGTACTTC. Full variable domain (remainder filled in from reference TRBV28 and TRBJ2-7): DVKVTQSSRYLVKRTGEKVFLECVQDMDHENMFWYRQDPGLGLRLIYFSYDVKMKEKGDIPEGYSVSREKKERFSLILESASTNQTSMYLCASSPGLFYEQYFGPGTRLTVT.

The genes are TRBV11-2 and TRBJ2-1; 14 positions match TRBD2. CDR3 size: 19 residues. V lost 7 bases and J lost 1; bases outside the gene matches: 12. Germline V gene sequence: CDR1 SGHAT, CDR2 FQNNGV. The CDR3 loop reads CASTSDFGTSGRSYNEQFF. The DNA for the CDR3 is TGTGCCAGCACTTCCGACTTTGGGACTAGCGGGAGATCCTACAATGAGCAGTTCTTC.

This clonotype was counted only a few times. This sequence joins TRBV5-5 and TRBJ2-1, with TRBD2 identical over 9 bases. J was trimmed by 10 bases and V by 0 bases; bases with no gene match: 5. The germline gives CDR1 SGHKS, CDR2 YYEKEE (reference sequence). This CDR3 is built from 14 residues. The CDR3 region is CASSLVLAGNEQFF. DNA for the CDR3: TGTGCCAGCAGCTTGGTGCTAGCGGGAAACGAGCAGTTCTTC.

This clonotype was seen only a few times. The genes are TRBV29-1 and TRBJ1-1; D might be TRBD1 (5 bases). V was pared by 0 bases and J by 4 bases, with 6 bases between. Per the germline V gene, CDR1 is SQVTM and CDR2 is ANQGSEA. The CDR3 extends over 12 amino acids. The CDR3 here is CSVEEGGTEAFF. CDR3 DNA: TGCAGCGTTGAAGAGGGGGGCACTGAAGCTTTCTTT. Full variable domain (missing parts from reference TRBV29-1 and TRBJ1-1): SAVISQKPSRDICQRGTSLTIQCQVDSQVTMMFWYRQQPGQSLTLIATANQGSEATYESGFVIDKFPISRPNLTFSTLTVSNMSPEDSSIYLCSVEEGGTEAFFGQGTRLTVV.

There are many counts of this clonotype. The rearrangement uses TRBV24-1 and TRBJ2-1; D perhaps matches TRBD2 (6 bases). The CDR3 contains 18 residues. The ends were cut back, 3 bases at V and 0 bases at J, with 17 bases in the middle. The V gene's germline CDR1 is KGHDR and CDR2 SFDVKD. CDR3 DNA sequence: TGTGCCACCAGTGATCCCCGGGACTCTCTAAGCTCCTACAATGAGCAGTTCTTC. It specifies CATSDPRDSLSSYNEQFF.

In this sample, this clonotype turned up many times. The chain couples TRBV7-2 to TRBJ2-5; D gene ambiguous. Germline loops: CDR1 SGHTA, CDR2 FQGNSA. Trimming removed 1 base from V and 0 bases from J, with 6 bases in between. This CDR3 spans 14 amino acids. The CDR3 region has the DNA TGTGCCAGCAGCTTAGAGGCGTACCAAGAGACCCAGTACTTC. Translating gives CASSLEAYQETQYF.

Here the CDR3 DNA reads TGTGCCAGCAGCTTACCGGGAGGGAACGGTGAGCAGTTCTTC. The encoded protein is CASSLPGGNGEQFF. This chain links TRBV7-9 with TRBJ2-1, with 8 nucleotides matching TRBD2. Germline CDR1 is SEHNR and CDR2 is FQNEAQ (reference sequence). V was pared by 2 bases and J by 9 bases, with 6 bases of the junction left unmatched. The CDR3 length is 14 residues.